This T cell receptor (beta chain) was retrieved from a study of cytomegalovirus exposure and HLA in healthy donors. Study in general: Genotyping of roughly 400 donors showed that approximately 83% belonged to the Caucasian-associated ancestry cluster.

This clone has just one count. Its antigen is as yet unknown. The study's findings and limits: It emerged from a later analysis that several of the most significant clusters appeared to be linked to common viral pathogens. Later work associated around 18,000 TCR beta sequences with HLA alleles at 0.05 false discovery rate. TCR beta chains associated with HLA were, in a later analysis, more clonally expanded than equally common others.

Germline V CDR1 and CDR2: KGHSH, LQKENI. The junction had 1 base not matched to a gene; V was cut back by 3 bases and J by 0 bases. This CDR3 comprises 14 residues. It was with 60 Vbeta and 13 Jbeta primers that the PCR ran. Using immunoSEQ multiplex PCR, the repertoire was profiled, and TCRdb retains in-frame clones only, with some absent. This table has fewer than 150,000 clones, 74% appearing once. This receptor was taken from a woman in her 40s in good health and CMV-seropositive. Sequencing was performed on PBMCs. V is TRBV18 and J is TRBJ1-1, with 7 bases that match TRBD1. DNA of the CDR3: TGTGCCAGCTCACCGGGACAGCTGAACACTGAAGCTTTCTTT. It is translated as CASSPGQLNTEAFF. Full variable domain (rest looked up from reference TRBV18 and TRBJ1-1): NAGVMQNPRHLVRRRGQEARLRCSPMKGHSHVYWYRQLPEEGLKFMVYLQKENIIDESGMPKERFSAEFPKEGPSILRIQQVVRGDSAAYFCASSPGQLNTEAFFGQGTRLTVV.